This entry lists 4 T cell receptor beta chains sequenced from one sample in a study of technical replicates of blood from several donors. Clones were sequenced by immunoSEQ multiplex PCR, and TCRdb holds only the in-frame ones, with some missing. Of some 84,000 clones listed, 75% to 95% are singletons. The sequenced material came from T cells isolated from PBMCs. These receptors were obtained from a human donor in good health.

The chain uses TRBV5-6 and TRBJ1-2, with 8 bases aligning to TRBD1. The CDR3 extends over 15 amino acids. The ends lost 1 base at V and 4 bases at J; junction bases unmatched: 6. The germline CDR1 and CDR2 sequences are SGHDT and YYEEEE. The CDR3 DNA is TGTGCCAGCAGCTTGTATTCAGGGGGCGGCTATGGCTACACCTTC. This codes for CASSLYSGGGYGYTF.

This sequence joins TRBV10-3 and TRBJ2-7; 7 nucleotides align to TRBD1. The CDR3 runs to 12 residues. The germline gives CDR1 ENHRY, CDR2 SYGVKD. After removal of 9 bases from V and 5 bases from J, the junction contained 7 bases not matched to a gene. CDR3 sequence reads: CAIGSQGDEQYF. For the CDR3, the DNA is TGTGCCATAGGAAGCCAGGGGGACGAGCAGTACTTC.

DNA for the CDR3: TGTGCCAGTAGTATAGGGGACACCAATCAGCCCCAGCATTTT. This encodes CASSIGDTNQPQHF. The genes are TRBV19 and TRBJ1-5; possible D gene TRBD1, 6 bases. The germline gives CDR1 LNHDA, CDR2 SQIVND (reference sequence). The V and J ends lost 1 base and 3 bases respectively, with 7 bases between them. The CDR3 totals 14 residues.

In this sample, this clone turned up once. The chain uses TRBV2 and TRBJ2-3, with 12 bases lining up with TRBD2. Trimming took 6 bases from V and 4 from J; bases not matched to a gene: 5. Looked up from germline, CDR1 is SNHLY and CDR2 is FYNNEI. This CDR3 contains 15 residues. DNA of the CDR3: TGTGCCAGCAGGTTGACTAGCGGGAGTGCAGATACGCAGTATTTT. Its translation: CASRLTSGSADTQYF. The whole variable domain, filled in from reference TRBV2 and TRBJ2-3, reads EPEVTQTPSHQVTQMGQEVILRCVPISNHLYFYWYRQILGQKVEFLVSFYNNEISEKSEIFDDQFSVERPDGSNFTLKIRSTKLEDSAMYFCASRLTSGSADTQYFGPGTRLTVL.